These 31 T cell receptor beta chains originate from one sample sequenced in a study of early T cells in non-severe SARS-CoV-2 infection (dated by TCRdb to about 2021). The method behind the library was 5' RACE. The instrument given in TCRdb is NextSeq 500. TCRdb reprocessing: public reads trimmed at Q25 with fastp, clones called with MiXCR, in-frame beta chains kept. CDR3 protein duplicates are merged, each entry listing the most common genes and DNA. This sample gives approximately 97,000 distinct CDR3 sequences in total; more than 9.5% of them show up just once. The ten largest account for around 4.7% of the sample. The input for sequencing was whole blood, taken at baseline. The receptors here all came from an adult who was a healthcare worker with PCR-confirmed SARS-CoV-2 infection or an uninfected control (not recorded which).

The sample holds a few counts of this clonotype. The chain is built from TRBV7-2 and TRBJ2-3; possible D gene TRBD2, 5 bases. The V end was cut by 1 base, the J end by 0 bases, with 8 bases between. Germline CDR1 reads SGHTA; CDR2 reads FQGNSA. This CDR3 has 15 residues. The CDR3 spells CASSLVTSSTDTQYF. CDR3 in DNA: TGTGCCAGCAGCTTAGTTACTAGTAGCACAGATACGCAGTATTTT.

This clonotype turned up a few times. This rearrangement joins TRBV4-1 to TRBJ2-6, with 10 bases that match TRBD1. Losses at the gene ends were 1 base for V and 1 base for J; bases not matched to a gene: 7. The CDR3 runs 19 residues. The germline V gene has CDR1 MGHRA and CDR2 YSYEKL. This chain's CDR3 is CASSQVGTGAISGANVLTF. The CDR3, as DNA: TGCGCCAGCAGCCAAGTGGGGACAGGGGCTATTTCTGGGGCCAACGTCCTGACTTTC.

This clonotype was detected only a few times. Here the CDR3 DNA reads TGTGCCAGCAGCCAAAACGGGGAGCTGTTTTTT. Translation: CASSQNGELFF. The chain is built from TRBV3-1 and TRBJ2-2; the D is unclear. The V and J ends lost 2 bases and 7 bases respectively, with 2 bases between them. The CDR3 is 11 residues long. Germline-derived CDR1 and CDR2 are LGHDT and YNNKEL (reference sequence).

This clonotype was found many times. The chain combines TRBV30 with TRBJ1-3; a possible D gene is TRBD1 (6 bases). Between the trimmed V and J ends, which lost 4 bases and 1 base, there was a span of 11 bases. This CDR3 has 14 amino acids. Germline CDR1 is GTSNPN and CDR2 is SVGIG (reference sequence). CDR3 nucleotide sequence: TGTGCCTGGACCCAAGGGGGTTCTGGAAACACCATATATTTT. This codes for CAWTQGGSGNTIYF.

A remark on this clonotype: This may come from a read error, since a much larger clone is one base off. The J gene is TRBJ2-1, the V gene TRBV28; unclear D gene. The length of the CDR3 is 13 residues. The V gene's germline CDR1 is MDHEN and CDR2 SYDVKM. The V end was cut by 10 bases, the J end by 7 bases, with 17 bases between. The CDR3 DNA is TGTGCCATCAGGATAGTTAGTCGAAATGAGCAGTTCTTC. As protein: CAIRIVSRNEQFF.

The V and J genes are TRBV10-3 and TRBJ2-7; perhaps TRBD1 as D (6 bases). The CDR3 runs to 14 residues. Germline CDR1 is ENHRY and CDR2 is SYGVKD. V was pared by 0 bases and J by 3 bases, with 9 bases between. The CDR3 loop reads CAISESDRYYEQYF. CDR3 sequence (DNA): TGTGCCATCAGTGAGTCCGACAGGTACTACGAGCAGTACTTC.

This chain links TRBV5-1 with TRBJ2-7; D possibly matches TRBD1 or TRBD2 (5 bases each). Germline CDR1 is SGHRS and CDR2 is YFSETQ. The CDR3 spans 14 residues. Trimming stripped 0 bases from V and 5 bases from J, with 12 bases between. The CDR3 region has the DNA TGCGCCAGCAGCTTGGGGGCGAGAGGGGACGAGCAGTACTTC. It specifies CASSLGARGDEQYF. Complete variable domain (other parts from reference TRBV5-1 and TRBJ2-7): KAGVTQTPRYLIKTRGQQVTLSCSPISGHRSVSWYQQTPGQGLQFLFEYFSETQRNKGNFPGRFSGRQFSNSRSEMNVSTLELGDSALYLCASSLGARGDEQYFGPGTRLTVT.

This clonotype was seen many times. The gene calls are TRBV28 and TRBJ1-2; 7 bases agree with TRBD1. Per germline, CDR1 MDHEN and CDR2 SYDVKM. The V and J ends lost 5 bases and 13 bases, in that order; junction bases with no gene match: 7. This CDR3 spans 11 amino acids. DNA for the CDR3: TGTGCCAGCAGTCGCCCGGACAGGTTCACCTTC. Translated: CASSRPDRFTF.

This clonotype was counted a few times. J is TRBJ1-1 and V is TRBV11-2; unclear D gene. Looked up from germline, CDR1 is SGHAT and CDR2 is FQNNGV. V was pared by 5 bases and J by 11 bases, with 24 bases between. This CDR3 comprises 15 residues. The CDR3 DNA sequence: TGTGCCAGCAGCGCCATTATAGGGAGATTGTATTCGGCTTTCTTT. Its translation is CASSAIIGRLYSAFF.

The chain carries TRBV2 and TRBJ1-4; D may be TRBD1 (5 bases). The CDR3 is 15 amino acids. Per germline, CDR1 SNHLY and CDR2 FYNNEI. V was cut by 6 bases and J by 7 bases, with 18 bases left in between. CDR3 amino acids: CASSDSAGQGEKLFF. CDR3 nucleotides: TGTGCCAGCAGCGACAGTGCGGGGCAGGGTGAAAAACTGTTTTTT.

This clonotype has a count of ten or more. The rearrangement links TRBV4-2 to TRBJ2-3; no definite D call. Between the trimmed V and J ends, which lost 1 base and 4 bases, there was a span of 6 bases. CDR1 LGHNA and CDR2 YNFKEQ come from the germline V gene. The CDR3 has 13 amino acids. The chain's CDR3 is CASSQVGPDTQYF. The DNA of the CDR3 is TGTGCCAGCAGCCAAGTGGGCCCAGATACGCAGTATTTT.

This clonotype appeared many times. V gene TRBV20-1 combines with J gene TRBJ2-1; TRBD2 might be the D (6 bases). The length of the CDR3 is 16 residues. The V end was cut by 0 bases, the J end by 2 bases, with 14 bases between. CDR1 and CDR2 from the germline V gene are DFQATT and SNEGSKA (reference sequence). The DNA of the CDR3 is TGCAGTGCTAGAGACTCTAGCGCCTCCCCCTACAATGAGCAGTTCTTC. This gives the protein CSARDSSASPYNEQFF.

The chain joins TRBV7-2 to TRBJ2-5, with D perhaps matching TRBD2 (5 bases). V lost 4 bases, J lost 2 bases, and 14 bases lay in between. The CDR3 extends over 15 amino acids. Germline V gene lookup returns CDR1 SGHTA and CDR2 FQGNSA. CDR3 residues: CASSWNGMRQETQYF. The CDR3, as DNA: TGTGCCAGCAGCTGGAACGGGATGAGACAAGAGACCCAGTACTTC.

This clonotype showed up many times. The chain is built from TRBV6-2 or TRBV6-3 and TRBJ1-2; 9 nucleotides align to TRBD1. Germline loops: CDR1 MNHEY, CDR2 SVGEGT. V was clipped by 2 bases and J by 6 bases; unmatched bases: 10. The CDR3 has 16 residues. CDR3: CASSYTTGTGWHGYTF. The CDR3 nucleotides read TGTGCCAGCAGTTACACCACCGGGACAGGGTGGCATGGCTACACCTTC.

In this sample, this clonotype turned up many times. This chain links TRBV11-2 with TRBJ1-5; D is undetermined. Trimming took 0 bases from V and 7 from J, leaving 16 bases between them. The germline V gene has CDR1 SGHAT and CDR2 FQNNGV. The length of the CDR3 is 16 residues. CDR3 in amino acids: CASSLDFLSGGQPQHF. The CDR3 DNA follows: TGTGCCAGCAGCTTAGATTTCCTCAGCGGTGGCCAGCCCCAGCATTTT.

This clonotype was seen ten or more times. The rearrangement joins TRBV7-9 to TRBJ1-6; unclear D gene. Trimming shortened V by 1 base and J by 5 bases, and 6 bases separated the two germline ends. This CDR3 has 14 amino acids. CDR1 and CDR2 (germline): SEHNR, FQNEAQ (reference sequence). CDR3 coding DNA: TGTGCCAGCAGCTTAGACAGTGATAATTCACCCCTCCACTTT. Translating it yields CASSLDSDNSPLHF.

In its sample, this clonotype was seen many times. This rearrangement joins TRBV7-2 to TRBJ2-1, with no clear D. With 5 bases removed from V and 2 bases from J, the gap between germline ends came to 10 bases. Germline values: CDR1 SGHTA, CDR2 FQGNSA. This CDR3 is 14 amino acids long. CDR3: CASSPDHTYNEQFF. CDR3 DNA sequence: TGTGCCAGCAGCCCGGACCATACCTACAATGAGCAGTTCTTC.

The chain recombines TRBV6-2 or TRBV6-3 with TRBJ2-1; 7 bases match TRBD2. CDR1 and CDR2 (germline): MNHEY, SVGEGT. V was pared by 6 bases and J by 6 bases, with 11 bases of the junction left unmatched. The CDR3 has 15 amino acids. The CDR3 region has the DNA TGTGCCAGCAGCAAATTGGGACTACCTATCAATGAGCAGTTCTTC. Amino acid sequence: CASSKLGLPINEQFF.

The J gene is TRBJ1-2, the V gene TRBV28; 7 bases align to TRBD1. This CDR3 is built from 14 residues. Germline V gene sequence: CDR1 MDHEN, CDR2 SYDVKM. V gave up 3 bases and J gave up 6 bases; unmatched junction bases: 7. The CDR3 sequence is CASSFIRQGDGYTF. CDR3 DNA: TGTGCCAGCAGTTTCATTAGGCAGGGGGATGGCTACACCTTC.

This clonotype was picked up a small number of times. The rearrangement joins TRBV7-9 to TRBJ1-1; no clear D gene. Trimming pared 2 bases from V and 8 bases from J, leaving 9 bases between. The CDR3 consists of 12 residues. Germline values: CDR1 SEHNR, CDR2 FQNEAQ (reference sequence). CDR3 DNA: TGTGCCAGCAGCTTACATAAACAAGAAGCTTTCTTT. It codes for CASSLHKQEAFF.

The CDR3 protein is CASSFRTSGGNTGELFF. The DNA of the CDR3 is TGTGCCAGCAGTTTTAGGACTAGCGGGGGGAACACCGGGGAGCTGTTTTTT. V is TRBV12-3 or TRBV12-4 and J is TRBJ2-2; 13 bases map to TRBD2. The length of the CDR3 is 17 residues. V was clipped by 3 bases and J by 1 base; unmatched bases: 2.

This clonotype was observed many times. V is TRBV20-1 and J is TRBJ2-1; D unresolved. The CDR3 extends over 12 amino acids. V was cut by 5 bases and J by 5 bases, with 10 bases left in between. The germline CDR1 and CDR2 sequences are DFQATT and SNEGSKA (reference sequence). The CDR3 region is CSAVGVDNEQFF. The CDR3 DNA follows: TGCAGTGCTGTCGGAGTTGACAATGAGCAGTTCTTC.

This clonotype has a count of ten or more. Here the CDR3 DNA reads TGCGCCAGCAGCCAAGACGCATATCCCGGGACAGGGGGCGATGTGCGCACCTTC. Amino acids: CASSQDAYPGTGGDVRTF. The rearrangement links TRBV4-1 to TRBJ1-2; 12 bases line up with TRBD1. The CDR3 sequence is 18 residues long. With V trimmed by 0 bases and J by 13 bases, 18 bases remained unmatched. The germline gives CDR1 MGHRA, CDR2 YSYEKL.

This chain links TRBV29-1 with TRBJ2-7; 7 positions agree with TRBD2. The CDR3 has 13 amino acids. In germline, CDR1 is SQVTM, CDR2 ANQGSEA. V lost 4 bases and J lost 6; bases outside the gene matches: 9. CDR3 region: CSVGAAGLLEQYF. The CDR3, as DNA: TGCAGCGTTGGGGCAGCGGGGCTCCTCGAGCAGTACTTC.

The J gene is TRBJ1-5, the V gene TRBV6-2 or TRBV6-3, with D perhaps matching TRBD1 (5 bases). This CDR3 has 12 amino acids. The germline V and J ends were trimmed by 0 bases and 9 bases, with 6 bases remaining between them. Germline-derived CDR1 and CDR2 are MNHEY and SVGEGT. The CDR3 region is CASSYSGGPQHF. The CDR3, as DNA: TGTGCCAGCAGTTACTCGGGGGGGCCCCAGCATTTT.

This clonotype was counted many times. This chain links TRBV4-1 with TRBJ1-3; no definite D call. Trimming left V 4 bases short and J 0 bases short, with 7 bases between. The germline gives CDR1 MGHRA, CDR2 YSYEKL. CDR3 length equals 14 residues. CDR3 residues: CASSLRDSGNTIYF. The CDR3 DNA is TGCGCCAGCAGCCTAAGGGACTCTGGAAACACCATATATTTT.

This chain links TRBV5-4 with TRBJ2-1; maybe TRBD1 (5 bases). The CDR3 runs 14 residues. Trimming cost V 5 bases and J 0 bases, with 9 bases left between them. Germline CDR1 is SGHNT and CDR2 is YYREEE (reference sequence). The CDR3 nucleotides are TGTGCCAGCAGACCGGACATCTCCTACAATGAGCAGTTCTTC. This sequence encodes CASRPDISYNEQFF. Filled out from reference TRBV5-4 and TRBJ2-1, the complete variable domain reads ETGVTQSPTHLIKTRGQQVTLRCSSQSGHNTVSWYQQALGQGPQFIFQYYREEENGRGNFPPRFSGLQFPNYSSELNVNALELDDSALYLCASRPDISYNEQFFGPGTRLTVL.

This clonotype was seen at least ten times. The V and J genes are TRBV7-9 and TRBJ1-2; TRBD1 matches at 12 bases. After removal of 4 bases from V and 8 bases from J, the junction contained 14 bases not matched to a gene. This CDR3 has 17 residues. Germline values: CDR1 SEHNR, CDR2 FQNEAQ (reference sequence). In nucleotides, the CDR3 is TGTGCCAGCAGCTCCACCGGGACAGGGGGCGGTCGCGTAGGCTACACCTTC. Amino acids: CASSSTGTGGGRVGYTF.

This clonotype appeared many times. This sequence joins TRBV21-1 and TRBJ2-7; whether TRBD1, the table's D call, matches the DNA was not checked. TRBV21-1 constitutes a pseudogene. The CDR3 has 17 amino acids. In DNA, the CDR3 is TGTGCCAGCAGCAAAGATGGGACAGGTCCTAGCTCCTACGAGCAGTACTTC. It yields the protein CASSKDGTGPSSYEQYF.

There are a few counts of this clonotype. The chain employs TRBV6-1 and TRBJ2-3; D call uncertain. CDR3 size: 17 residues. Trimming cost V 0 bases and J 0 bases, with 13 bases left between them. Germline values: CDR1 MNHNS, CDR2 SASEGT. The CDR3 DNA reads as TGTGCCAGCAGTGAAGCTCTCCGGAACCCTAGCACAGATACGCAGTATTTT. Protein sequence: CASSEALRNPSTDTQYF.

This clonotype was seen many times. The chain combines TRBV20-1 with TRBJ2-7, with TRBD1 matching 11 bases. Germline assignment: CDR1 DFQATT and CDR2 SNEGSKA (reference sequence). This CDR3 comprises 14 residues. J gave up 5 bases and V 3 bases, and 6 bases lay outside the gene matches. CDR3 DNA sequence: TGCAGTGCTAGTGCGGGGACAGGGGGAGACGAGCAGTACTTC. Amino acids: CSASAGTGGDEQYF.